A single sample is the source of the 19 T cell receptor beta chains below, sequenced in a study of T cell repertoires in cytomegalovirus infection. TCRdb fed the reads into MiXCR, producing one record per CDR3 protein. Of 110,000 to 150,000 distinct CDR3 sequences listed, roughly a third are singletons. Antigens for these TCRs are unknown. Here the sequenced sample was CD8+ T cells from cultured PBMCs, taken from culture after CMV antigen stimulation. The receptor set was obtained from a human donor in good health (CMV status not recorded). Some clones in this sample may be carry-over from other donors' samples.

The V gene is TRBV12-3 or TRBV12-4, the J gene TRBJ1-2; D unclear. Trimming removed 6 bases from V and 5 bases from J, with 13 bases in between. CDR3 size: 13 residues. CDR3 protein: CASSLYGVYGYTF. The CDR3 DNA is TGTGCCAGCAGCCTCTACGGGGTTTATGGCTACACCTTC.

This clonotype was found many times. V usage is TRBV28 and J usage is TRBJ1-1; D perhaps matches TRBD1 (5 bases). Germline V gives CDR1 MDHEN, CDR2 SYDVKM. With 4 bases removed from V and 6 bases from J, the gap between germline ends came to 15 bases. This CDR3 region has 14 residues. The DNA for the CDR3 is TGTGCCAGCAGTTCGGACACCCCGCGGCCTGAAGCTTTCTTT. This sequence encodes CASSSDTPRPEAFF.

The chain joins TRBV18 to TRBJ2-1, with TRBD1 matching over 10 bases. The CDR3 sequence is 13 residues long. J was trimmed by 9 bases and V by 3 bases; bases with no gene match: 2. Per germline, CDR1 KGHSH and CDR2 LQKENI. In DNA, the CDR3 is TGTGCCAGCTCACCTGGGACAGGGGTTGAGCAGTTCTTC. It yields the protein CASSPGTGVEQFF.

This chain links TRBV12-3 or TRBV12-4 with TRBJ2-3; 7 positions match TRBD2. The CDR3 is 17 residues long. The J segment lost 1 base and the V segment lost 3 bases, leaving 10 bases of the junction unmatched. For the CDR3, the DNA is TGTGCCAGCAGTTTTTGGGAGGGGTTTGGGGGCACAGATACGCAGTATTTT. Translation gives CASSFWEGFGGTDTQYF.

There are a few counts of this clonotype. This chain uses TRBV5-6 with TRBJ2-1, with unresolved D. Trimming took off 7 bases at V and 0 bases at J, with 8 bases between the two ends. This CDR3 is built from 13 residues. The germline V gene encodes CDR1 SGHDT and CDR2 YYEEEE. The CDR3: CASGQISYNEQFF. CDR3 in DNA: TGTGCCAGCGGGCAGATCTCCTACAATGAGCAGTTCTTC.

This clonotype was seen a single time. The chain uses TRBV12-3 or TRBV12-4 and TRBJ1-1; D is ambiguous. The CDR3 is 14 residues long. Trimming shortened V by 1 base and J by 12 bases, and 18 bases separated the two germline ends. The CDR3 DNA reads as TGTGCCAGCAGTTTAGGACACGGCGGGATAGGATCTTTCTTT. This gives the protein CASSLGHGGIGSFF.

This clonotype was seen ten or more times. The CDR3 DNA reads TGCGCCAGCAGCCAAGTTACCGAGCCTCAGCCCCAGCATTTT. It codes for CASSQVTEPQPQHF. The chain recombines TRBV4-1 with TRBJ1-5; D is uncertain. The CDR3 runs 14 residues. Trimming removed 1 base at V and 6 bases at J, with 10 bases between. Germline CDR1 reads MGHRA; CDR2 reads YSYEKL.

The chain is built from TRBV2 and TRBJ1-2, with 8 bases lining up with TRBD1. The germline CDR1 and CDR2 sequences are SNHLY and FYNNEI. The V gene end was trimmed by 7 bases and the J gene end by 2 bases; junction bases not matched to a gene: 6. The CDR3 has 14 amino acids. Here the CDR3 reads CASTSGQGNYGYTF. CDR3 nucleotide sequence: TGTGCCAGCACTTCTGGACAGGGAAACTATGGCTACACCTTC.

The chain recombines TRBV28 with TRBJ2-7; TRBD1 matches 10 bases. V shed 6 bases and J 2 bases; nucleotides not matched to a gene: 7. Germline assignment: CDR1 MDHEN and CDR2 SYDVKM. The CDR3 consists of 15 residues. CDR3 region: CASRLPGQGTYEQYF. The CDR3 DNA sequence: TGTGCCAGCAGACTGCCGGGACAGGGGACCTACGAGCAGTACTTC.

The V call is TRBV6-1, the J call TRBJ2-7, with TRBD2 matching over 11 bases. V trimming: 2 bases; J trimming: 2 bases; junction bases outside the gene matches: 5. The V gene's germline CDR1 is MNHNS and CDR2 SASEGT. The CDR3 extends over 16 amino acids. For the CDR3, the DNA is TGTGCCAGCAGTGAATCGGGACTAGCGGTTCCCTACGAGCAGTACTTC. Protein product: CASSESGLAVPYEQYF.

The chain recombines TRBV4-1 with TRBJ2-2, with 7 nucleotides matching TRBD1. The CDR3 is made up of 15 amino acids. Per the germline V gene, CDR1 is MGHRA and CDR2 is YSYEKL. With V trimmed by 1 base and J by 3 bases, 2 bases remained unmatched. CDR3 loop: CASSQAQGDTGELFF. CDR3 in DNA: TGCGCCAGCAGCCAAGCCCAGGGGGACACCGGGGAGCTGTTTTTT.

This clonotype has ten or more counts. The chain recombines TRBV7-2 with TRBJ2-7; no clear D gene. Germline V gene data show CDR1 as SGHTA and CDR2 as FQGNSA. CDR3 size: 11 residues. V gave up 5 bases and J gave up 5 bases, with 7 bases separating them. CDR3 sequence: CASSQTHEQYF. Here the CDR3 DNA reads TGTGCCAGCAGCCAGACCCACGAGCAGTACTTC.

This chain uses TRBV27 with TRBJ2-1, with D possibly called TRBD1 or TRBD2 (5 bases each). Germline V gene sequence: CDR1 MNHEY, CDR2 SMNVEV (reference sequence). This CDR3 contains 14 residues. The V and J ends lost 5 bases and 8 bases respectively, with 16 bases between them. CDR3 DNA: TGTGCCAGCAGTCTGACCCACGAGGGACATGAGCAGTTCTTC. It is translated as CASSLTHEGHEQFF.

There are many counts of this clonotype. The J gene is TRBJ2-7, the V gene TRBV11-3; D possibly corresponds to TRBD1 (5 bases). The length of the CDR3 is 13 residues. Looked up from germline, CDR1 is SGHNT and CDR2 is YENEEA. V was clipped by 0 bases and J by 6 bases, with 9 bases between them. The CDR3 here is CASSLEWGAEQYF. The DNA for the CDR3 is TGTGCCAGCAGCTTAGAGTGGGGCGCCGAGCAGTACTTC.

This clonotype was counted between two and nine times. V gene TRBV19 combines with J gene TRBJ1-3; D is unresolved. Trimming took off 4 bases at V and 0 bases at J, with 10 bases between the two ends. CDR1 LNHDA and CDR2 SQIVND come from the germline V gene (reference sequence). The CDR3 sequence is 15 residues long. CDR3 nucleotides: TGTGCCAGTAGTACAAACACCTACTCTGGAAACACCATATATTTT. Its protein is CASSTNTYSGNTIYF.

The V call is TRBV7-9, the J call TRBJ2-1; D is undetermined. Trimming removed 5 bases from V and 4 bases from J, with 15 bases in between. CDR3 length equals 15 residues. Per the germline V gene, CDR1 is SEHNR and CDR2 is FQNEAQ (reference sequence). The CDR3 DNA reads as TGTGCCAGCAGCCCCCCACTGGATTCTTACAATGAGCAGTTCTTC. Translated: CASSPPLDSYNEQFF.

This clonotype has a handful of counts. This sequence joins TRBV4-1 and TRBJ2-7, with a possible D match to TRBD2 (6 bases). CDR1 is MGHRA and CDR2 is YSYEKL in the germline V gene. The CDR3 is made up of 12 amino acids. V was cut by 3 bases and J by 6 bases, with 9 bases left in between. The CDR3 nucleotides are TGCGCCAGCAGCCAGGGGGGACCCGAGCAGTACTTC. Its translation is CASSQGGPEQYF.

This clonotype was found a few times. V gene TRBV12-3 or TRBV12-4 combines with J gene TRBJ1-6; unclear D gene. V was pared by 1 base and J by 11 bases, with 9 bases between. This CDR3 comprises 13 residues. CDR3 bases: TGTGCCAGCAGTTTAGGAGACTCCACACCCCTCCACTTT. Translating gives CASSLGDSTPLHF.

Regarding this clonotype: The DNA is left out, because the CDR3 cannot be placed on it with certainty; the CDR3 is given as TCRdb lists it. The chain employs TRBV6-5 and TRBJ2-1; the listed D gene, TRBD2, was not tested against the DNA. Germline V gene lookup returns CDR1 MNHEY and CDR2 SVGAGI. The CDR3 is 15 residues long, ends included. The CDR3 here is CASSSSDSDWYEQFF.